The T cell receptor beta chain under discussion was sequenced for a study of shared clonotypes between healthy human individuals. The assay was immunoSEQ multiplex PCR, and TCRdb's table has in-frame clones only and misses some. The repertoire holds more than 2 million clones, with roughly 94% as singletons. The naive CD8 fraction comprised CD45RO-negative cells positively selected for CCR7 and excluded terminally differentiated effector memory CD45RA+ cells. The material sequenced was naive CD8+ T cells sorted from blood. This TCR came from a young man in good health.

The CDR3 is CASSPGTGPLGYTF. In nucleotides, the CDR3 is TGTGCCAGCTCACCCGGGACAGGACCTCTCGGCTACACCTTC. The V and J genes are TRBV18 and TRBJ1-2; 8 positions match TRBD1. The germline CDR1 and CDR2 sequences are KGHSH and LQKENI. The CDR3 length is 14 residues. V trimming: 3 bases; J trimming: 8 bases; junction bases outside the gene matches: 8.